The 14 T cell receptor beta chains below come from one sample, sequenced in a study of blood T cell repertoires in COVID-19. Sequencing used immunoSEQ multiplex PCR; TCRdb keeps in-frame clones, though not all of them. The table has roughly 76,000 clones, 75% to 90% seen once; the top ten hold roughly 1%. Sample: PBMCs or T cells enriched from blood (not recorded which). Source of these receptors: a woman in her fifties or sixties with acute COVID-19.

The chain has TRBV29-1 and TRBJ2-3, with D perhaps TRBD1 (5 bases). The V and J ends lost 6 bases and 5 bases respectively, with 15 bases between them. Germline loops: CDR1 SQVTM, CDR2 ANQGSEA. This CDR3 has 13 amino acids. This CDR3 reads CSVKSPGIDTQYF. The CDR3, as DNA: TGCAGCGTGAAATCTCCAGGGATAGATACGCAGTATTTT.

The rearrangement uses TRBV27 and TRBJ1-2; 7 bases are a match to TRBD1. Germline-derived CDR1 and CDR2 are MNHEY and SMNVEV (reference sequence). The CDR3 runs 16 residues. J was trimmed by 4 bases and V by 8 bases; bases with no gene match: 16. CDR3: CASQSESAGGGYGYTF. The DNA for the CDR3 is TGTGCCAGCCAGAGCGAATCAGCAGGGGGAGGCTATGGCTACACCTTC.

V is TRBV5-6 and J is TRBJ2-2; maybe TRBD2 (6 bases). The CDR3 sequence is 13 residues long. Germline CDR1 is SGHDT and CDR2 is YYEEEE. V was shortened by 4 bases and J by 4 bases, with 8 bases between the two germline ends. The CDR3 coding sequence is TGTGCCAGCAGCCGGAGGGCCACCGGGGAGCTGTTTTTT. Translated, it gives CASSRRATGELFF.

As regards this clone: Other DNA sequences in this sample translate to the same CDR3. The J gene is TRBJ1-1, the V gene TRBV3-1 (or the pseudogene TRBV3-2), with unresolved D. The CDR3 loop spans 13 amino acids. The V gene's germline CDR1 is LGHDT and CDR2 YNNKEL (reference sequence). Trimming removed 1 base at V and 1 base at J, with 4 bases between. Written as DNA, the CDR3 is TGTGCCAGCAGCCAAGGTAGGAACACTGAAGCTTTCTTT. Amino acids: CASSQGRNTEAFF.

The chain has TRBV15 and TRBJ1-2, with D perhaps matching TRBD1 (6 bases). In germline, CDR1 is LNHNV, CDR2 YYDKDF (reference sequence). The CDR3 consists of 16 residues. Trimming shortened V by 0 bases and J by 0 bases, and 11 bases separated the two germline ends. DNA for the CDR3: TGTGCCACCAGCAGAGATCTGACAGGACCTAACTATGGCTACACCTTC. It encodes CATSRDLTGPNYGYTF.

This chain joins TRBV19 and TRBJ2-2, with 13 bases fitting TRBD2. The germline V gene has CDR1 LNHDA and CDR2 SQIVND (reference sequence). CDR3 length: 16 residues. V shed 3 bases and J 2 bases; nucleotides not matched to a gene: 0. The CDR3: CASSMGLAGNTGELFF. The CDR3 DNA reads TGTGCCAGTAGTATGGGACTAGCGGGAAACACCGGGGAGCTGTTTTTT. Full variable domain (outside the CDR3, taken from reference TRBV19 and TRBJ2-2): DGGITQSPKYLFRKEGQNVTLSCEQNLNHDAMYWYRQDPGQGLRLIYYSQIVNDFQKGDIAEGYSVSREKKESFPLTVTSAQKNPTAFYLCASSMGLAGNTGELFFGEGSRLTVL.

V is TRBV6-2 or TRBV6-3 and J is TRBJ2-7; D possibly corresponds to TRBD2 (6 bases). V was shortened by 5 bases and J by 0 bases, with 11 bases between the two germline ends. The CDR3 covers 14 residues. Germline loops: CDR1 MNHEY, CDR2 SVGEGT. The CDR3 DNA reads as TGTGCCAGCAGTGCGGGACGGCTCTCCTACGAGCAGTACTTC. It translates to CASSAGRLSYEQYF.

The genes are TRBV7-2 and TRBJ2-2; no definite D call. Trimming pared 3 bases from V and 3 bases from J, leaving 8 bases between. Germline CDR1 SGHTA, CDR2 FQGNSA. This CDR3 has 14 residues. The CDR3 reads CASSFSRDTGELFF. Here the CDR3 DNA reads TGTGCCAGCAGCTTTTCTAGAGACACCGGGGAGCTGTTTTTT.

The J gene is TRBJ1-2, the V gene TRBV19, with 8 bases that match TRBD1. Germline assignment: CDR1 LNHDA and CDR2 SQIVND (reference sequence). With 7 bases clipped from V and 8 bases from J, the junction kept 6 bases outside the gene matches. The CDR3 extends over 12 amino acids. CDR3 DNA: TGTGCCAGTACGACAGGGGAGCGCGGCTACACCTTC. This translates into CASTTGERGYTF.

This chain uses TRBV7-9 with TRBJ2-5; TRBD2 matches 10 bases. The germline V gene has CDR1 SEHNR and CDR2 FQNEAQ (reference sequence). The CDR3 is 16 residues long. V was clipped by 4 bases and J by 4 bases; unmatched bases: 9. The CDR3 DNA reads TGTGCCAGCAGCTCACTGGGGCTAGCGGGAGCAGAGACCCAGTACTTC. Translating it yields CASSSLGLAGAETQYF.

This clone was counted only a few times. This chain uses TRBV7-2 with TRBJ2-1; 13 bases agree with TRBD2. Germline V CDR1 and CDR2: SGHTA, FQGNSA. The CDR3 contains 17 residues. After removal of 4 bases from V and 7 bases from J, the junction contained 10 bases not matched to a gene. The CDR3 loop is CASSSLLWTSGRNEQFF. The CDR3 region has the DNA TGTGCCAGCAGCTCCCTTCTATGGACTAGCGGGAGAAATGAGCAGTTCTTC.

This clone was seen a single time. This chain joins TRBV27 and TRBJ2-2; 7 bases fit TRBD1. The V gene's germline CDR1 is MNHEY and CDR2 SMNVEV (reference sequence). J was trimmed by 1 base and V by 3 bases; bases with no gene match: 5. The CDR3 covers 16 residues. The chain's CDR3 is CASSFIDRVNTGELFF. CDR3 DNA: TGTGCCAGCAGTTTCATCGACAGGGTGAACACCGGGGAGCTGTTTTTT.

V usage is TRBV18 and J usage is TRBJ1-1; perhaps TRBD1 as D (6 bases). This CDR3 is 13 amino acids long. Trimming removed 1 base from V and 3 bases from J, with 6 bases in between. Germline CDR1 is KGHSH and CDR2 is LQKENI. DNA for the CDR3: TGTGCCAGCTCACCACACAGGGACACTGAAGCTTTCTTT. Residues: CASSPHRDTEAFF.

The V and J genes are TRBV5-1 and TRBJ2-3; perhaps TRBD1 as D (6 bases). From germline, CDR1 is SGHRS and CDR2 YFSETQ. This CDR3 contains 16 residues. With 0 bases removed from V and 5 bases from J, the gap between germline ends came to 16 bases. The CDR3 sequence: CASSLEGQGSIDTQYF. CDR3 DNA: TGCGCCAGCAGCTTGGAGGGGCAGGGGAGTATAGATACGCAGTATTTT.